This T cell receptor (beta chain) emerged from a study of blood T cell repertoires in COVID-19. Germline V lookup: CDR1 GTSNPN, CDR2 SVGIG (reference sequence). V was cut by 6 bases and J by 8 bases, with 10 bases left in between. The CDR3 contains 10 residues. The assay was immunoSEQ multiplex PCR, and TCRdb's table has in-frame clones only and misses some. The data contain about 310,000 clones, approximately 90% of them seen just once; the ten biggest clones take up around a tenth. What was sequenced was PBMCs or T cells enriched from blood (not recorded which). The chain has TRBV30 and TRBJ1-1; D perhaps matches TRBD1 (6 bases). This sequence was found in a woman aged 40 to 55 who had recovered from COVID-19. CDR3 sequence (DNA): TGTGCCTGCTCCGGGACAGAAGCTTTCTTT. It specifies CACSGTEAFF.